This TCR beta chain was found in a study of cytomegalovirus exposure and HLA in healthy donors (dated 2017 in TCRdb). About the investigation overall: In an earlier analysis of under 750 of the donors, 250 to 350 Gb of sequence data and 90 million to 120 million unique TCR beta sequences from roughly 180 million T cells were reported. In addition to the first cohort of around 670 subjects, a separate validation cohort of 120 different subjects was used. HLA typing covered class I and class II loci at four-digit resolution. The genetic ancestry cluster associated with self-reported Caucasian donors included roughly 84% of the 300 to 450 genotyped donors. An early release covering roughly 600 HLA-typed donors comprised about 290 gigabases of sequencing data and around 80 million unique TCR sequences. Every repertoire in the discovery cohort had been generated on one and the same sequencing platform. Across approximately 400 genotyped donors of the cohort, an average of about 250,000 unique TCR beta nucleotide sequences per donor were sequenced, and roughly 17% of those sequences were non-productive. Genome-wide SNP genotypes for about three fifths of the roughly 670 donors were used in a later genetic analysis, which treated that subset as a discovery cohort. The study aimed to test whether signatures of past pathogen exposure could be identified by cataloging public T cell receptors. A later analysis re-examined previously published TCR beta repertoires from more than 550 donors and added high-resolution HLA genotyping to investigate patterns of TCR occurrence. Typing coverage varied by locus: 629-630 donors for A, B, C, DRB1 and DQB1; roughly 560 for DQA1; 600 to 610 for DPA1; roughly 470 for DPB1. High-throughput TCR immunosequencing, statistical association of individual TCRs with disease status, and machine learning were combined to predict cytomegalovirus infection status. In an earlier analysis of 500 to 650 of the donors, high-throughput TCR beta sequencing was used to judge whether each TCR beta V gene segment behaved as functional or pseudogenic. Using immunosequencing, the study profiled T cell repertoires from 666 subjects and related those repertoires to cytomegalovirus serostatus. About 5 DR-DQ haplotypes were handled as single units for association and clustering, since linkage in the cohort was strong. Rather than using new phenotypic data, the later analysis identified candidate immune exposures from TCR beta sequences and from how often those sequences occurred across donors. Donor age, sex, ethnicity and CMV serostatus were collected together with the repertoire data. What the work shows at the level of the full study, not this receptor alone: An earlier analysis of around 500 of the donors showed that most TCR beta V segments appeared in productive rearrangements either about 87% or about 30% of the time, which broadly matched IMGT annotations. A group of highly shared sequence variants was considered likely to be a technical artifact of the sequencing pipeline. This cohort had only TCR beta chains sequenced, and the lack of alpha or paired-chain data limited which features could be detected. Immune exposure information for the cohort was limited to CMV serostatus. In vitro tests confirmed that a few of the cytomegalovirus-associated TCR beta chains recognize cytomegalovirus antigens. At a false discovery rate of 0.05, a later analysis linked 16,951 TCR beta sequences to specific HLA alleles. Correlated functional status among segregating V segments might reflect linkage disequilibrium, but an unknown experimental factor could not be ruled out. According to a later analysis, most CMV-associated TCR beta chains appeared to be HLA-restricted, and the HLA associations seemed to be driven largely by CMV exposure. According to a later analysis, TCR association rates differed among HLA loci, with DRB1 alleles showing the most associated TCRs and HLA-C alleles showing the fewest. A further reported finding was that TCR beta sequences accurately predicted the HLA-A and HLA-B alleles for most subjects in the first cohort. In a later analysis, HLA-associated TCR beta chains showed more clonal expansion and lower generation probabilities than non-associated chains that were equally common. While some public TCRs were present in many individuals, most TCR sequences turned up only very rarely across donors. When HLA alleles, especially DR and DQ, strongly co-occurred, attributing TCR associations to individual alleles was difficult. Several of the top co-occurrence clusters appeared to be linked to parvovirus B19, influenza, CMV and Epstein-Barr virus, according to a later analysis. Cytomegalovirus status was reported to be diagnosed by the classifier with high specificity and sensitivity in both the original and validation cohorts. Roughly uniform sequencing depth across donors was assumed in presence/absence analyses, although this assumption may not hold. HLA typing was unavailable for some donors at each locus, so association tests used only the typed subset. According to a later genetic analysis, donors in an Asian-associated ancestry cluster had fewer N-insertions in productive TCRs than the approximately 650-donor mean. Because counts were too low, 15 to 20 rarely observed V segments, including chromosome 9 orphons, were left out of the earlier analysis of over 550 of the donors. According to the authors, the approach could potentially be generalized to other disease states and immunological phenotypes. Some IMGT-functional V segments, including TRBV6-2 and TRBV6-3, could not be told apart with the 87-base-pair reads, so those segments were excluded. In a later genetic analysis, a missense DCLRE1C variant was associated with V-gene and J-gene trimming of TCR beta chains, and the association was replicated in an independent cohort. In the study, 164 TCR beta chains were listed as associated with cytomegalovirus.

V is cut by 2 bases and J by 0 bases, and the space between the germline ends is 14 bases. Looking up the germline V gene (reference sequence) yields CDR1 SEHNR and CDR2 FQNEAQ. CDR3 length: 16 amino acids, cysteine to phenylalanine. Only the CDR3 region is kept as DNA, spanning 48 bases read in frame from base 1. On this clone: The antigen it binds to is not known.

Receptor amplification or capture employed the immunoSEQ multiplex PCR assay. For the multiplex PCR, a mixture combining 60 forward primers for TCR Vbeta segments and 13 reverse primers for TCR Jbeta segments was used. The CDR3 region of rearranged TCR beta genes was amplified from genomic DNA with a multiplex PCR assay. Amplified TCR beta libraries were sequenced as 87-base-pair reads on the Illumina HiSeq System. As for the original processing: In a later analysis, 70 million to 95 million unique TCR beta chains were counted across the 690 or so repertoires, and roughly 9.9 million of these chains were shared by at least two donors. Raw reads were error-corrected and collapsed into unique sequences with a nearest-neighbor algorithm that merged closely related sequences to remove PCR and sequencing errors. V, D and J gene segments were assigned by aligning CDR3 sequences to IMGT reference sequences. Each retained sequence needed at least a six-nucleotide match to both a V gene segment and a J gene segment. A rearrangement was called productive if the CDR3 had no stop codons and remained in frame with V and J, and every other rearrangement was called non-productive. CDR3 was defined according to IMGT convention as the region running from the second conserved V-encoded cysteine to the conserved J-encoded phenylalanine. In an earlier analysis of roughly 610 of the donors, sequences lacking an unambiguous match to a single V gene segment were excluded. An earlier analysis of a few hundred of the donors called V segments functional above 56.7% productive rearrangements and segregating when the between-donor standard deviation exceeded 5%. A statistical classification framework was built for diagnosing cytomegalovirus status from the catalog of TCR beta chain sequences. In a later analysis, TCR nucleotide sequences were compared against IMGT/GENE-DB human TR gene sequences so that V and J genes could be assigned. A later analysis assigned CDR3 sequences and most-parsimonious VDJ recombination scenarios with the TCRdist pipeline. In a later analysis, every TCR beta chain was defined by the combination of its CDR3 amino acid sequence and its V-gene family, and reads without a unique V-gene family were dropped. A later analysis removed several hundred highly shared, low-generation-probability nucleotide sequences to deal with suspected cross-contamination and a sequencing artifact. For each public chain, a later analysis derived a clonal expansion index from normalized ranks of inferred template counts within each repertoire. In a later analysis, generation probabilities were computed with a VDJ recombination model fitted to out-of-frame rearrangements, and the resulting probabilities were checked against IGoR. In a later analysis, TCR-TCR, TCR-HLA and TCR-CMV co-occurrence was scored with hypergeometric tests, and a repertoire-size bias correction was applied to TCR pairs. False discovery rates were estimated in a later analysis by permuting HLA or CMV assignments 20 times. A later analysis grouped co-occurring TCRs with DBSCAN, adding TCRdist sequence similarity when clustering within HLA-allele-positive subsets. Repertoires with fewer than 30,000 or more than 120,000 public chains, plus five repertoires with anomalous nucleotide sharing, were excluded from co-occurrence clustering. TCRdb took over this immuneACCESS table, retaining in-frame rearrangements with V and J assigned. Such tables are incomplete; in checked studies, under half of the missing clones stem from an unresolved V gene, and the remainder is unexplained. V and J calls and clone size are as listed in that table; D and trimming were resolved from the DNA. Per the sample table, the count is about 54,000 clones. The top ten clones comprise approximately 7% of the sample.

The cohort comprised several hundred healthy bone marrow donors. At the time of sampling, every cohort member was nominally healthy, though immune exposures that went unrecorded were likely present. The donor was CMV seronegative and was included in the group of 352 seronegative cohort members. Every donor gave a peripheral blood sample, and the peripheral blood mononuclear cells from that sample were used for TCR beta sequencing. Genomic DNA was extracted from the blood cell samples with the Qiagen DNeasy Blood Extraction Kit. The sequence derives from a woman aged 40 to 49 in good health and CMV-seronegative. This receptor chain uses TRBV7-9 and TRBJ2-7; 5 matching bases give a weak D call of TRBD1. The sequenced sample was PBMCs. The CDR3 reads as follows: CASSLSSGHSSYEQYF. The DNA sequence is as follows: TGTGCCAGCAGCTTATCCTCAGGGCATAGCTCCTACGAGCAGTACTTC.